This entry lists 30 T cell receptor beta chains sequenced from one sample in a study of blood T cell repertoires in COVID-19. The method was immunoSEQ multiplex PCR; TCRdb's version includes in-frame clones alone and lacks a portion of them. This sample has around 250,000 clones, with over 75% found just once. Sequenced material: PBMCs or T cells enriched from blood (not recorded which). Every receptor here comes from a woman in her 40s who had been exposed to COVID-19.

The chain carries TRBV27 and TRBJ2-1; D ambiguous. CDR1 is MNHEY and CDR2 is SMNVEV in the germline V gene (reference sequence). The CDR3 extends over 15 amino acids. V was shortened by 2 bases and J by 0 bases, with 8 bases between the two germline ends. CDR3 residues: CASSLGLPSYNEQFF. The CDR3 nucleotides are TGTGCCAGCAGTTTAGGGCTACCCTCCTACAATGAGCAGTTCTTC.

The genes are TRBV21-1 and TRBJ1-6; TRBD1 was called by the table and not checked on the DNA. TRBV21-1 is a pseudogene segment. The CDR3 has 17 amino acids. Here the CDR3 reads CASSKESGGPSNSPLHF. The DNA for the CDR3 is TGTGCCAGCAGCAAAGAGTCAGGGGGCCCTAGTAATTCACCCCTCCACTTT.

This clone has more than one count but fewer than ten. Here the CDR3 reads CASSLPASEKLFF. In nucleotides, the CDR3 is TGTGCCAGCAGCTTGCCCGCGAGCGAAAAACTGTTTTTT. V and J are TRBV5-4 and TRBJ1-4; no reliable D call. This CDR3 spans 13 amino acids. Germline CDR1 SGHNT, CDR2 YYREEE (reference sequence). V was pared by 1 base and J by 8 bases, with 9 bases between.

The rearrangement joins TRBV5-8 to TRBJ1-5, with no clear D. Deletions cut 0 bases from V and 1 base from J, with 5 bases between. The CDR3 has 14 residues. CDR1 is SGHTS and CDR2 is YDEGEE in the germline V gene. This CDR3 is CASSLGGSNQPQHF. The CDR3 DNA sequence: TGTGCCAGCAGCTTGGGAGGAAGCAATCAGCCCCAGCATTTT.

The genes are TRBV19 and TRBJ2-1; 8 nucleotides agree with TRBD2. There are 18 residues in the CDR3. V trimming: 5 bases; J trimming: 0 bases; junction bases outside the gene matches: 12. Germline V gene lookup returns CDR1 LNHDA and CDR2 SQIVND (reference sequence). CDR3 sequence (DNA): TGTGCCAGTAGTCCGGGACTAGGTGGTGCGTACTCCTACAATGAGCAGTTCTTC. Encoded protein: CASSPGLGGAYSYNEQFF. The whole variable domain, filled in from reference TRBV19 and TRBJ2-1, reads DGGITQSPKYLFRKEGQNVTLSCEQNLNHDAMYWYRQDPGQGLRLIYYSQIVNDFQKGDIAEGYSVSREKKESFPLTVTSAQKNPTAFYLCASSPGLGGAYSYNEQFFGPGTRLTVL.

In DNA form, the CDR3 reads TGTGCCAGCAGCAAAGTTAAGGCAGGGCGACGTAACTTGCTTACCTCTGGAAACACCATATATTTT. This gives the protein CASSKVKAGRRNLLTSGNTIYF. The chain joins TRBV21-1 to TRBJ1-3; the table gives TRBD1 as D, unverified against the DNA. TRBV21-1 is designated a pseudogene. This CDR3 has 22 residues.

This chain joins TRBV6-2 or TRBV6-3 and TRBJ1-5; D possibly corresponds to TRBD1 (5 bases). V was pared by 5 bases and J by 15 bases, with 17 bases between. Germline CDR1 reads MNHEY; CDR2 reads SVGEGT. CDR3 length: 12 residues. The CDR3 protein is CASSPGGGQWHF. The CDR3 coding sequence is TGTGCCAGCAGTCCGGGGGGAGGTCAATGGCATTTT.

The gene calls are TRBV20-1 and TRBJ1-3; no clear D. Germline V gives CDR1 DFQATT, CDR2 SNEGSKA (reference sequence). The CDR3 has 11 amino acids. V shed 4 bases and J shed 9 bases, with 10 bases lying between them. CDR3 nucleotides: TGCAGTGCTATCGTGGGGAGCACCATATATTTT. Protein sequence: CSAIVGSTIYF.

This clone appeared once. The chain couples TRBV28 to TRBJ2-7; maybe TRBD1 (5 bases). Germline V gene sequence: CDR1 MDHEN, CDR2 SYDVKM. V was clipped by 4 bases and J by 2 bases, with 15 bases between them. This CDR3 contains 15 residues. The CDR3 is CASSSQGGPPYEQYV. The CDR3 nucleotides read TGTGCCAGCAGTTCGCAGGGTGGTCCTCCCTACGAGCAGTACGTC.

The rearrangement links TRBV2 to TRBJ1-6, with 8 nucleotides matching TRBD1. From germline, CDR1 is SNHLY and CDR2 FYNNEI. V lost 7 bases to trimming and J lost 7 bases; unmatched junction nucleotides: 9. The CDR3 extends over 15 amino acids. The DNA for the CDR3 is TGTGCCAGCATTTTGACAGGGGTCTTCAATTCACCCCTCCACTTT. Its translation is CASILTGVFNSPLHF. The full variable domain, with the rest looked up from reference TRBV2 and TRBJ1-6, is EPEVTQTPSHQVTQMGQEVILRCVPISNHLYFYWYRQILGQKVEFLVSFYNNEISEKSEIFDDQFSVERPDGSNFTLKIRSTKLEDSAMYFCASILTGVFNSPLHFGNGTRLTVT.

With regard to this clone: Distinct nucleotide sequences in the sample also encode this CDR3. The chain is built from TRBV10-3 and TRBJ2-2; D is ambiguous. Germline lookup yields CDR1 ENHRY and CDR2 SYGVKD. CDR3 length: 16 amino acids. The V end lost 0 bases, the J end lost 4 bases, and 12 bases lay between the germline ends. CDR3 sequence: CAISESGQAVTGELFF. CDR3 bases: TGTGCCATCAGTGAGTCTGGTCAGGCCGTCACCGGGGAGCTGTTTTTT.

This chain uses TRBV30 with TRBJ2-3; the D gene is possibly TRBD1 (6 bases). Deletions cut 8 bases from V and 0 bases from J, with 12 bases between. CDR1 and CDR2 (germline): GTSNPN, SVGIG (reference sequence). The CDR3 runs to 13 residues. The chain's CDR3 is CASSRGSTDTQYF. The CDR3 nucleotides read TGTGCCAGCTCCAGGGGAAGCACAGATACGCAGTATTTT. Using reference TRBV30 and TRBJ2-3 for the parts outside the CDR3, the full variable domain is SQTIHQWPATLVQPVGSPLSLECTVEGTSNPNLYWYRQAAGRGLQLLFYSVGIGQISSEVPQNLSASRPQDRQFILSSKKLLLSDSGFYLCASSRGSTDTQYFGPGTRLTVL.

The chain joins TRBV10-3 to TRBJ1-5; 7 bases agree with TRBD1. CDR3 length: 15 amino acids. The V segment lost 6 bases and the J segment 1 base; nucleotides outside the gene matches: 6. Germline V gene data show CDR1 as ENHRY and CDR2 as SYGVKD. DNA for the CDR3: TGTGCCATCAGAGCGGACAGGAGCAGCAATCAGCCCCAGCATTTT. It translates to CAIRADRSSNQPQHF.

The V and J genes are TRBV7-6 and TRBJ2-1; 7 bases match TRBD1. The CDR3 spans 14 residues. Trimming cost V 0 bases and J 5 bases; bases outside gene matches: 1. CDR1 SGHVS and CDR2 FNYEAQ come from the germline V gene. In nucleotides, the CDR3 is TGTGCCAGCAGCTTAGCGGGACAGCACAATGAGCAGTTCTTC. Translation gives CASSLAGQHNEQFF.

This clone was picked up one time. The genes are TRBV6-2 or TRBV6-3 and TRBJ2-7; 7 nucleotides align to TRBD2. Germline values: CDR1 MNHEY, CDR2 SVGEGT. V lost 6 bases and J lost 4; bases outside the gene matches: 12. The CDR3 contains 15 residues. CDR3: CASSPGGTRTYEQYF. CDR3 sequence (DNA): TGTGCCAGCAGCCCCGGGGGGACCCGAACTTACGAGCAGTACTTC.

This clone was seen repeatedly, ten times or more. In DNA, the CDR3 is TGTGCCAGCAGCGTAGAGGCGGTGGCAAGGGGCTACACCTTC. This codes for CASSVEAVARGYTF. This chain links TRBV9 with TRBJ1-2; D gene uncertain. Trimming shortened V by 0 bases and J by 8 bases, and 14 bases separated the two germline ends. CDR3 length: 14 amino acids. Germline values: CDR1 SGDLS, CDR2 YYNGEE.

The chain carries TRBV30 and TRBJ2-3; D gene ambiguous. The CDR3 runs 14 residues. Looked up from germline, CDR1 is GTSNPN and CDR2 is SVGIG (reference sequence). The V gene lost 0 bases and the J gene lost 4 bases, with 11 bases spanning the gap. CDR3 DNA: TGTGCCTGGAGTGTAGTCTATCTCCCAGATACGCAGTATTTT. It codes for CAWSVVYLPDTQYF.

Only a few counts were recorded for this clone. CDR3 loop: CASSSDRDQPQHF. CDR3 sequence (DNA): TGTGCCAGCAGCTCAGACAGGGATCAGCCCCAGCATTTT. The chain uses TRBV7-3 and TRBJ1-5; 7 nucleotides align to TRBD1. CDR3 size: 13 residues. V gave up 4 bases and J gave up 5 bases; unmatched junction bases: 2. The germline V gene has CDR1 SGHTA and CDR2 FQGTGA.

This sequence joins TRBV7-9 and TRBJ2-7; D not certain. Per germline, CDR1 SEHNR and CDR2 FQNEAQ (reference sequence). Trimming took off 5 bases at V and 6 bases at J, with 14 bases between the two ends. The length of the CDR3 is 13 residues. CDR3 sequence (DNA): TGTGCCAGCAGCAGAGAGCTCCCGGGCGAGCAGTACTTC. Translation gives CASSRELPGEQYF.

This clone was observed once. The chain is built from TRBV9 and TRBJ2-2, with D unresolved. CDR3 length: 13 residues. The V end was cut by 0 bases, the J end by 4 bases, with 4 bases between. The germline V gene encodes CDR1 SGDLS and CDR2 YYNGEE. As DNA, the CDR3 is TGTGCCAGCAGCGTAGCGGTCACCGGGGAGCTGTTTTTT. Its protein product is CASSVAVTGELFF.

This clone was observed a few times. V is TRBV7-9 and J is TRBJ1-2, with D possibly matching TRBD1 (6 bases). The germline V gene has CDR1 SEHNR and CDR2 FQNEAQ (reference sequence). The CDR3 runs to 17 residues. The V gene lost 5 bases and the J gene lost 6 bases, with 25 bases spanning the gap. This CDR3 is CASSTSWGRIEADGYTF. The CDR3 coding sequence is TGTGCCAGCAGCACCTCCTGGGGGCGAATCGAGGCGGATGGCTACACCTTC.

This chain uses TRBV24-1 with TRBJ1-2; D perhaps matches TRBD1 (6 bases). The CDR3 covers 13 residues. From germline, CDR1 is KGHDR and CDR2 SFDVKD. V lost 6 bases and J 8 bases, leaving 15 bases between the germline ends. Written as DNA, the CDR3 is TGTGCCACCAGTACAGTGGGGGCGCAGGGCTACACCTTC. Translation gives CATSTVGAQGYTF.

The V and J genes are TRBV12-3 or TRBV12-4 and TRBJ2-3; D is perhaps TRBD2 (6 bases). This CDR3 comprises 13 residues. Trimming stripped 7 bases from V and 1 base from J, with 9 bases between. The CDR3 nucleotides read TGTGCCAGCATGGGCGGGGGCACAGATACGCAGTATTTT. As protein: CASMGGGTDTQYF.

The chain is built from TRBV7-2 and TRBJ2-3; D gene unclear. This CDR3 contains 15 residues. The germline CDR1 and CDR2 sequences are SGHTA and FQGNSA. Trimming pared 5 bases from V and 2 bases from J, leaving 14 bases between. In DNA, the CDR3 is TGTGCCAGCAGCCCCCCTACAGCTCTCACAGATACGCAGTATTTT. It is translated as CASSPPTALTDTQYF.

This sequence joins TRBV9 and TRBJ1-1, with D possibly TRBD1 on 5 matching bases. The CDR3 is made up of 12 amino acids. Per the germline V gene, CDR1 is SGDLS and CDR2 is YYNGEE. Trimming took off 0 bases at V and 7 bases at J, with 7 bases between the two ends. The CDR3 coding sequence is TGTGCCAGCAGCGTAGCGGGGGATGAAGCTTTCTTT. Its translation: CASSVAGDEAFF. Full variable domain (remainder filled in from reference TRBV9 and TRBJ1-1): DSGVTQTPKHLITATGQRVTLRCSPRSGDLSVYWYQQSLDQGLQFLIQYYNGEERAKGNILERFSAQQFPDLHSELNLSSLELGDSALYFCASSVAGDEAFFGQGTRLTVV.

The V call is TRBV3-1 (or the pseudogene TRBV3-2), the J call TRBJ2-3, with D perhaps TRBD2 (6 bases). From germline, CDR1 is LGHDT and CDR2 YNNKEL (reference sequence). CDR3 length: 17 residues. Trimming took 1 base from V and 6 from J, leaving 20 bases between them. DNA of the CDR3: TGTGCCAGCAGCCAAGTATGGGCTAGCGCTTCCTCTGATACGCAGTATTTT. It yields the protein CASSQVWASASSDTQYF.

The V and J genes are TRBV19 and TRBJ2-3; D remains ambiguous. The germline V gene has CDR1 LNHDA and CDR2 SQIVND (reference sequence). This CDR3 has 13 residues. Trimming left V 2 bases short and J 2 bases short, with 5 bases between. DNA of the CDR3: TGTGCCAGTAGTATACCCTTCACAGATACGCAGTATTTT. This codes for CASSIPFTDTQYF.

In this sample, this clone turned up once. The junction shows a germline mismatch at one end, possibly a read error. The rearrangement joins TRBV5-1 to TRBJ1-3, with TRBD1 as a possible D gene (6 bases). The CDR3 loop spans 15 amino acids. Germline V gene sequence: CDR1 SGHRS, CDR2 YFSETQ. This CDR3 reads CASSSTQGGGNTIYF. The CDR3, as DNA: TGTGCCAGCAGCTCCACACAAGGGGGTGGAAACACCATATATTTT.

The rearrangement joins TRBV15 to TRBJ2-1; D remains unclear. Deletions cut 1 base from V and 7 bases from J, with 11 bases between. The length of the CDR3 is 14 residues. Germline CDR1 LNHNV, CDR2 YYDKDF (reference sequence). The CDR3 loop reads CATSRGSLGNEQFF. DNA of the CDR3: TGTGCCACCAGCAGAGGAAGTCTCGGTAATGAGCAGTTCTTC.

Turning to this clone: The junction does not match germline at one end; this may be a read error. J is TRBJ1-4 and V is TRBV5-1; TRBD1 agrees at 8 bases. This CDR3 spans 16 amino acids. Germline lookup yields CDR1 SGHRS and CDR2 YFSETQ. The CDR3 reads CASSPTPDRGGEKLFF. In nucleotides, the CDR3 is TGTGCCAGCAGCCCCACTCCCGACAGGGGAGGTGAAAAACTGTTTTTT.